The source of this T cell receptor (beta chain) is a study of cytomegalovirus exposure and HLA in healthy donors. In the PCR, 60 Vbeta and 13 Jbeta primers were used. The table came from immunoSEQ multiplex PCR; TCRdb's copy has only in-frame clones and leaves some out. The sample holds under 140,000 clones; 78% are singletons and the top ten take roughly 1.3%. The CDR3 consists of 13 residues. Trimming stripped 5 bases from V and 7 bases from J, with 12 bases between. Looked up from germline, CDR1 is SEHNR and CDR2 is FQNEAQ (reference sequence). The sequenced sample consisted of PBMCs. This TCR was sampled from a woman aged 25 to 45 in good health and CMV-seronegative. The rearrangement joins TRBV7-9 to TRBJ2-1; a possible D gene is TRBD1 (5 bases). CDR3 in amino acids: CASSLTASNEQFF. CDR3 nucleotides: TGTGCCAGCAGCCTGACAGCCAGTAATGAGCAGTTCTTC.